A selection of T cell receptor beta chains follows, all from one sample in a study of identical twins. TCRdb analysed the 5' RACE reads with MiXCR anew, one entry per CDR3 protein. This table holds 200,000 or so distinct CDR3 sequences, around 15% found once. This sample also belongs to another study, concerning T cells expressing NK-cell markers.

Sequencing input: CD8+ T cells sorted from blood. Receptors originate from a woman aged 18-30 years in good health. Both conserved end residues are part of each CDR3. A D gene is named only where the DNA matches it firmly. Expanded clones get a size class; other rows say once, few or many, or leave the size out.

J gene: TRBJ2-7; D gene: .; clone size: .; CDR3 length: 15; V gene: TRBV6-5; CDR3 protein: CASSYWGGGAYEQYF; CDR3 DNA: TGTGCCAGCAGCTACTGGGGCGGAGGCGCCTACGAGCAGTACTTC
J gene: TRBJ2-3; D gene: TRBD2; clone size: .; CDR3 length: 17; V gene: TRBV19; CDR3 protein: CASSIASGREITDTQYF; CDR3 DNA: TGTGCCAGTAGTATAGCTAGCGGGAGGGAGATCACAGATACGCAGTATTTT
J gene: TRBJ1-1; D gene: TRBD1; clone size: few; CDR3 length: 13; V gene: TRBV7-9; CDR3 protein: CASSPTGPTEAFF; CDR3 DNA: TGTGCCAGCAGCCCGACAGGGCCCACTGAAGCTTTCTTT
J gene: TRBJ2-1; D gene: .; clone size: few; CDR3 length: 16; V gene: TRBV7-6; CDR3 protein: CASSLELAGTYNEQFF; CDR3 DNA: TGTGCCAGCAGCTTAGAACTGGCAGGGACCTACAATGAGCAGTTCTTC
J gene: TRBJ1-1; D gene: TRBD1; clone size: few; CDR3 length: 14; V gene: TRBV7-6; CDR3 protein: CASSHRGDNTEAFF; CDR3 DNA: TGTGCCAGCAGCCACAGGGGTGATAACACTGAAGCTTTCTTT
J gene: TRBJ2-4; D gene: .; clone size: .; CDR3 length: 16; V gene: TRBV6-5; CDR3 protein: CASSYPDRLSGNIQYF; CDR3 DNA: TGTGCCAGCAGTTACCCGGATCGGTTATCCGGGAACATTCAGTACTTC
J gene: TRBJ2-3; D gene: .; clone size: few; CDR3 length: 11; V gene: TRBV12-3/TRBV12-4; CDR3 protein: CASSLEGAQYF; CDR3 DNA: TGTGCCAGCAGTTTAGAAGGGGCGCAGTATTTT
J gene: TRBJ2-2; D gene: .; clone size: .; CDR3 length: 15; V gene: TRBV27; CDR3 protein: CASSLLAVDTGELFF; CDR3 DNA: TGTGCCAGCAGTTTATTAGCAGTTGACACCGGGGAGCTGTTTTTT
J gene: TRBJ2-5; D gene: .; clone size: .; CDR3 length: 15; V gene: TRBV3-1; CDR3 protein: CASSQDIRKEETQYF; CDR3 DNA: TGTGCCAGCAGCCAAGATATACGGAAGGAGGAGACCCAGTACTTC
J gene: TRBJ2-5; D gene: .; clone size: .; CDR3 length: 16; V gene: TRBV21-1; CDR3 protein: CARNWVAGTPLETQYF; CDR3 DNA: TGTGCCAGGAATTGGGTGGCGGGAACTCCCCTGGAGACCCAGTACTTC
J gene: TRBJ2-7; D gene: TRBD1; clone size: few; CDR3 length: 16; V gene: TRBV20-1; CDR3 protein: CSARDTGGVASYEQYF; CDR3 DNA: TGCAGTGCTAGAGATACAGGGGGCGTTGCCTCCTACGAGCAGTACTTC
J gene: TRBJ2-7; D gene: TRBD1; clone size: .; CDR3 length: 14; V gene: TRBV5-6; CDR3 protein: CASRQGTGRYEQYF; CDR3 DNA: TGTGCCAGCAGACAAGGGACAGGCCGCTACGAGCAGTACTTC
J gene: TRBJ2-4; D gene: .; clone size: few; CDR3 length: 15; V gene: TRBV6-1; CDR3 protein: CASSPFGGAKNIQYF; CDR3 DNA: TGTGCCAGCAGTCCTTTTGGCGGAGCCAAAAACATTCAGTACTTC
J gene: TRBJ1-2; D gene: .; clone size: few; CDR3 length: 12; V gene: TRBV4-2; CDR3 protein: CASSQSQGVYTF; CDR3 DNA: TGTGCCAGCAGCCAATCACAGGGAGTCTACACCTTC
J gene: TRBJ2-5; D gene: TRBD2; clone size: .; CDR3 length: 17; V gene: TRBV11-2; CDR3 protein: CASSLDRVAGDQETQYF; CDR3 DNA: TGTGCCAGCAGCTTAGATAGGGTAGCGGGGGACCAAGAGACCCAGTACTTC
J gene: TRBJ1-1; D gene: .; clone size: few; CDR3 length: 13; V gene: TRBV5-1; CDR3 protein: CASSPGGGNEAFF; CDR3 DNA: TGCGCCAGCAGCCCCGGGGGGGGAAATGAAGCTTTCTTT